This entry concerns a single T cell receptor beta chain. Its antigen is still unknown. 13 Jbeta primers and 60 Vbeta primers were used for the PCR. Method: immunoSEQ multiplex PCR; TCRdb's copy keeps in-frame clones and lacks some. Of about 210,000 clones listed, roughly 77% are singletons. The data derive from a study of cytomegalovirus exposure and HLA in healthy donors. Study conclusions and caveats: There were a few CMV-associated chains whose specificity for CMV antigens was confirmed in vitro. Reportedly, fewer N-insertions than the roughly 700-donor mean appeared in an Asian-associated ancestry cluster in a later analysis. According to reports, the classifier identified cytomegalovirus status with high specificity and sensitivity.

Germline CDR1 is SGHRS and CDR2 is YFSETQ. Trimming took 0 bases from V and 5 from J, leaving 12 bases between them. CDR3 size: 15 residues. The chain joins TRBV5-1 to TRBJ1-5; D may be TRBD1 (5 bases). The source material was PBMCs. The receptor's source is a male donor in good health and CMV-seropositive. The CDR3 is CASSLDFGGDQPQHF. CDR3 sequence (DNA): TGCGCCAGCAGCTTGGACTTCGGAGGGGATCAGCCCCAGCATTTT.